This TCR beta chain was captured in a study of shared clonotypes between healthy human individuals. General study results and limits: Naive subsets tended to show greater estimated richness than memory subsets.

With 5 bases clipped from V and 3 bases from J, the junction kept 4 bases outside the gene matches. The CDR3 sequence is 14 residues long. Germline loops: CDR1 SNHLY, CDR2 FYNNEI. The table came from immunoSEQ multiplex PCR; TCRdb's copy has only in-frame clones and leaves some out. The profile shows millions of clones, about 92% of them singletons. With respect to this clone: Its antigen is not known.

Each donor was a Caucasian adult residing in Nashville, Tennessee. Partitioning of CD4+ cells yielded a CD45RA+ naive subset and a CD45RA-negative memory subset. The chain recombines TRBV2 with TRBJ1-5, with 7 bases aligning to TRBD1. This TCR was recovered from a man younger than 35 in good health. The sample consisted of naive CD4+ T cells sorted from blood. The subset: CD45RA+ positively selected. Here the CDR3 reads CASSTQGTNQPQHF. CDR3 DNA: TGTGCCAGCAGTACACAGGGGACCAATCAGCCCCAGCATTTT. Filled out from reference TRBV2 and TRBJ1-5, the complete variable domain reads EPEVTQTPSHQVTQMGQEVILRCVPISNHLYFYWYRQILGQKVEFLVSFYNNEISEKSEIFDDQFSVERPDGSNFTLKIRSTKLEDSAMYFCASSTQGTNQPQHFGDGTRLSIL.